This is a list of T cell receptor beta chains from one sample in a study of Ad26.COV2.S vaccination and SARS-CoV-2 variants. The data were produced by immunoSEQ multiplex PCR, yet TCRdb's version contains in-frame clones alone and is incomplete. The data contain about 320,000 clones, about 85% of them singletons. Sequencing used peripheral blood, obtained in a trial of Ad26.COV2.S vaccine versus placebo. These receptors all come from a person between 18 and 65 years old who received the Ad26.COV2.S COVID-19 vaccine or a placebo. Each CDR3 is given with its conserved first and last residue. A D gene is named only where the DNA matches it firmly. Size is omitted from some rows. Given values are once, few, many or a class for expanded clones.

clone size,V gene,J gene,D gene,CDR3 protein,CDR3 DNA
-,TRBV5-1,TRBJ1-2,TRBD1,CASSPGTGIGYTF,TGCGCCAGCAGCCCCGGGACAGGGATAGGCTACACCTTC
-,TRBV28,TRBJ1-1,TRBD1,CASRRTGNTEAFF,TGTGCCAGCAGGCGGACAGGGAACACTGAAGCTTTCTTT
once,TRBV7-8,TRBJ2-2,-,CASSLVTQAGELFF,TGTGCCAGCAGCTTAGTGACGCAGGCCGGGGAGCTGTTTTTT
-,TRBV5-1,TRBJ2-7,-,CASSLAQGTYEQYF,TGCGCCAGCAGCTTGGCACAGGGAACTTACGAGCAGTACTTC
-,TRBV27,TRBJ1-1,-,CASSLSPGWTEAFF,TGTGCCAGCAGTTTATCACCAGGGTGGACTGAAGCTTTCTTT
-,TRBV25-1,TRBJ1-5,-,CASSELRGDNQPQHF,TGTGCCAGCAGTGAATTACGGGGGGATAATCAGCCCCAGCATTTT
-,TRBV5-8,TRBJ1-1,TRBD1,CASSLGPTQGVYTEAFF,TGTGCCAGCAGCTTGGGCCCCACACAGGGGGTTTATACTGAAGCTTTCTTT
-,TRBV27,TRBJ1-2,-,CASSLSIGSGYTF,TGTGCCAGCAGTTTATCGATAGGGAGTGGCTACACCTTC
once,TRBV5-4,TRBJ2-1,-,CASSLVLNTHEQFF,TGTGCCAGCAGCTTGGTTTTGAATACGCATGAGCAGTTCTTC
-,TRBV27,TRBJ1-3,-,CASSPSIAGNTIYF,TGTGCCAGCAGTCCGAGTATAGCTGGAAACACCATATATTTT
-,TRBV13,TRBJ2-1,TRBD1,CASSRTGGLGNEQFF,TGTGCCAGCAGCCGAACAGGGGGCTTAGGCAATGAGCAGTTCTTC
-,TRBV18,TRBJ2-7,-,CASSQDRSSYEQYF,TGTGCCAGCTCACAAGACAGGTCCTCCTACGAGCAGTACTTC
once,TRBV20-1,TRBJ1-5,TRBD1,CSASSGQGTWQPQHF,TGCAGTGCTAGTTCGGGACAGGGGACGTGGCAGCCCCAGCATTTT
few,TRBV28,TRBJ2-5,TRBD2,CASRWTSAIQETQYF,TGTGCCAGCAGATGGACTAGCGCGATACAAGAGACCCAGTACTTC
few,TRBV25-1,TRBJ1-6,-,CASRRLGLPLHF,TGTGCCAGCCGGAGACTGGGGCTACCCCTCCACTTT
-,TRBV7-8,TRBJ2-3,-,CASSFSVDTQYF,TGTGCCAGCAGCTTTAGCGTCGATACGCAGTATTTT
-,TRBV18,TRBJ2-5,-,CASSFQETQYF,TGTGCCAGCTCATTCCAAGAGACCCAGTACTTC
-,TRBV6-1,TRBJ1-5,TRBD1,CASSEQDRSFRAQHF,TGTGCCAGCAGTGAGCAGGACAGGTCTTTTAGAGCCCAGCATTTT
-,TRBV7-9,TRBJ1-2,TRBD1,CASSLMGQGAQGYTF,TGTGCCAGCAGCCTCATGGGACAGGGGGCCCAGGGCTACACCTTC
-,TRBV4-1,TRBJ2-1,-,CASSQDGPSSYNEQFF,TGCGCCAGCAGCCAAGATGGTCCGAGCTCCTACAATGAGCAGTTCTTC
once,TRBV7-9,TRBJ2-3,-,CASSLVLGADTQYF,TGTGCCAGCAGCTTAGTACTTGGGGCAGATACGCAGTATTTT
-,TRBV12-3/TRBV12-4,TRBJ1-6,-,CASRPAADSPLHF,TGTGCCAGCAGGCCGGCTGCCGATTCACCCCTCCACTTT
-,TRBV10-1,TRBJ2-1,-,CASSENNEQFF,TGCGCCAGCAGTGAGAACAATGAGCAGTTCTTC
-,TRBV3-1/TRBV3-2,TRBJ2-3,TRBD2,CASSPGLAGGLVSSTDTQYF,TGTGCCAGCAGCCCGGGACTAGCGGGGGGCCTTGTTTCTAGCACAGATACGCAGTATTTT
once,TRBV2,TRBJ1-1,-,CASSGVTEAFF,TGTGCCAGCTCAGGGGTTACTGAAGCTTTCTTT
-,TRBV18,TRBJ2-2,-,CASSLGGHTGELFF,TGTGCCAGCTCACTCGGGGGCCACACCGGGGAGCTGTTTTTT
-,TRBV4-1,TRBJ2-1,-,CASSQEGVLLNEQFF,TGCGCCAGCAGCCAAGAGGGGGTTCTACTCAATGAGCAGTTCTTC
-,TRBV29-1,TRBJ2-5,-,CSTLGSQETQYF,TGCAGCACTTTGGGGAGCCAAGAGACCCAGTACTTC
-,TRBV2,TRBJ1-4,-,CASRSRRGSEKLFF,TGTGCCAGCAGATCCCGGAGGGGCAGCGAAAAACTGTTTTTT